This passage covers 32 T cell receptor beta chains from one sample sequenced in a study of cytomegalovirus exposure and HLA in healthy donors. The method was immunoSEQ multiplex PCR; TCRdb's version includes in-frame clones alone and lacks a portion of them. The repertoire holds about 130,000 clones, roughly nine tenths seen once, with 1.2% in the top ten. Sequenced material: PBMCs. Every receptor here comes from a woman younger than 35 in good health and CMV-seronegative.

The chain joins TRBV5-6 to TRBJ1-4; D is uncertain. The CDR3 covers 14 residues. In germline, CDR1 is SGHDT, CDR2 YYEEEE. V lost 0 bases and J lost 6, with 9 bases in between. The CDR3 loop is CASSLGGRDEKLFF. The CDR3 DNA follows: TGTGCCAGCAGCTTGGGAGGGAGGGATGAAAAACTGTTTTTT.

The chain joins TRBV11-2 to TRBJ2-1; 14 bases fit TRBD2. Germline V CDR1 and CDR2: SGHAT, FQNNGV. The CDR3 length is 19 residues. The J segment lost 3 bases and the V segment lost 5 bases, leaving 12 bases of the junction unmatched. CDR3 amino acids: CASSQPTSGGGSGYNEQFF. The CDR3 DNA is TGTGCCAGCAGCCAACCGACTAGCGGGGGGGGCTCGGGCTACAATGAGCAGTTCTTC.

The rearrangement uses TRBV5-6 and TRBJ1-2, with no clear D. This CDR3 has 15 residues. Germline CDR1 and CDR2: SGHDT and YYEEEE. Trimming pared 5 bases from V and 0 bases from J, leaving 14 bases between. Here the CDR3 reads CASSTEQKSNYGYTF. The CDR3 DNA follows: TGTGCCAGCAGTACCGAACAGAAGTCTAACTATGGCTACACCTTC.

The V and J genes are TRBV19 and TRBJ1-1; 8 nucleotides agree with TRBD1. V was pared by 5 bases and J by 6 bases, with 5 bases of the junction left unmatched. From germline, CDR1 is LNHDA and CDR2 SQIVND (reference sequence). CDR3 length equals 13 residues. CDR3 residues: CASSPTGEAEAFF. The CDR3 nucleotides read TGTGCCAGTAGTCCGACAGGGGAGGCTGAAGCTTTCTTT.

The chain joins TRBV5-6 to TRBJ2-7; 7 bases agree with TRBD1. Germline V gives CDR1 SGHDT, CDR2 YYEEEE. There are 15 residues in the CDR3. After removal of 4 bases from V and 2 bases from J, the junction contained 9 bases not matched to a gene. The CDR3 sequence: CASSPMTGNAYEQYF. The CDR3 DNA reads TGTGCCAGCAGCCCGATGACAGGGAATGCCTACGAGCAGTACTTC.

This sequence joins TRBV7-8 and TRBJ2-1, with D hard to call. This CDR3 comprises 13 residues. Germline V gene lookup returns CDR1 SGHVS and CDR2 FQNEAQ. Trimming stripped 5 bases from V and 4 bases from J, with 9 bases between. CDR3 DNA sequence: TGTGCCAGCAGCCAGTCTAGTTACAATGAGCAGTTCTTC. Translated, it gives CASSQSSYNEQFF.

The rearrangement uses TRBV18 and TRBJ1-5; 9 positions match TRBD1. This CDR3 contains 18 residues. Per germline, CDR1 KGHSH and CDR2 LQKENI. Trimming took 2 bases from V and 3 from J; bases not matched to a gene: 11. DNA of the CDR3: TGTGCCAGCTCACCATTAAGCGGGACAGGGAATTACAATCAGCCCCAGCATTTT. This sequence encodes CASSPLSGTGNYNQPQHF.

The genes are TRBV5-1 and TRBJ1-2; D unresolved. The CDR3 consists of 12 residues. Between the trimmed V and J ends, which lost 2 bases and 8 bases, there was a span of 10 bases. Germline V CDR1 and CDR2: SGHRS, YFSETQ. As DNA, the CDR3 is TGCGCCAGCAGCTTACGCGGCGGGGGCTACACCTTC. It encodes CASSLRGGGYTF.

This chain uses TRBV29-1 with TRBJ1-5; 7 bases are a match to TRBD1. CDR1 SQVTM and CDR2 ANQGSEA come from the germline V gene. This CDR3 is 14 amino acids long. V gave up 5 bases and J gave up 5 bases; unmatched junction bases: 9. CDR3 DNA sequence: TGCAGCGTTAGGGGGGAAGGGGGCGATCAGCCCCAGCATTTT. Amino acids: CSVRGEGGDQPQHF.

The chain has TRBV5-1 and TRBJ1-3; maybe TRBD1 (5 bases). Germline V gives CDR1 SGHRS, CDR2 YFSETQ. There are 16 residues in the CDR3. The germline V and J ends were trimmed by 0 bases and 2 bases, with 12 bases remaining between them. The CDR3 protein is CASSLAQGGTGNTIYF. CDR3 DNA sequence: TGCGCCAGCAGCTTGGCTCAGGGCGGAACTGGAAACACCATATATTTT. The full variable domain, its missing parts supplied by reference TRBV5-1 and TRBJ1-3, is KAGVTQTPRYLIKTRGQQVTLSCSPISGHRSVSWYQQTPGQGLQFLFEYFSETQRNKGNFPGRFSGRQFSNSRSEMNVSTLELGDSALYLCASSLAQGGTGNTIYFGEGSWLTVV.

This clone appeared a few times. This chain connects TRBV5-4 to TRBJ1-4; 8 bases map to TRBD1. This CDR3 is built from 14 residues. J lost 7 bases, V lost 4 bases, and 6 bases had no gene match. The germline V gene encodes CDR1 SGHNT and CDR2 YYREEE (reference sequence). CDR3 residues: CASSIDRGREKLFF. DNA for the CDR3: TGTGCCAGCAGCATAGACAGGGGTCGTGAAAAACTGTTTTTT.

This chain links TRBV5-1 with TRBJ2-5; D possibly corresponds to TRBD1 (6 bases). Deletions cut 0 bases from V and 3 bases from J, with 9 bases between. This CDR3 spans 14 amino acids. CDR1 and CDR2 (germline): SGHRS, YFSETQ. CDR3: CASSLGTVKETQYF. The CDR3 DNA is TGCGCCAGCAGCTTGGGGACAGTGAAAGAGACCCAGTACTTC.

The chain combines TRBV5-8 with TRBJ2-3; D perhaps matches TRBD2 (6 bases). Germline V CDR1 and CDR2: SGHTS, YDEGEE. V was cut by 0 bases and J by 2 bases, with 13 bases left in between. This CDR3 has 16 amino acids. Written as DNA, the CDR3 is TGTGCCAGCAGCTTGGCCGGTAGCGGATACACAGATACGCAGTATTTT. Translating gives CASSLAGSGYTDTQYF.

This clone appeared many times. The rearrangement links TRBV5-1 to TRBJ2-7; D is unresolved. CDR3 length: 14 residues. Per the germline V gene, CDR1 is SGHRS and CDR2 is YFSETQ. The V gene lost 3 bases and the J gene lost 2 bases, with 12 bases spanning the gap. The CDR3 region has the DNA TGCGCCAGCAGCTCACTTGTGGTCCCCTACGAGCAGTACTTC. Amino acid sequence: CASSSLVVPYEQYF. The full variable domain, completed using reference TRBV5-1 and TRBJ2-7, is KAGVTQTPRYLIKTRGQQVTLSCSPISGHRSVSWYQQTPGQGLQFLFEYFSETQRNKGNFPGRFSGRQFSNSRSEMNVSTLELGDSALYLCASSSLVVPYEQYFGPGTRLTVT.

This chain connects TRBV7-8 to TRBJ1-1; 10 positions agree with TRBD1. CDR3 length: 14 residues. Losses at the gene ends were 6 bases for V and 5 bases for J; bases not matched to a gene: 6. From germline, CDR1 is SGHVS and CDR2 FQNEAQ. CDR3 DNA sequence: TGTGCCAGCAGACGGGGGGGACAGGGGACTGAAGCTTTCTTT. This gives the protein CASRRGGQGTEAFF.

CDR3 in DNA: TGTGCCAGCAGCCCGACCAGGGATACGCAGTATTTT. Translation gives CASSPTRDTQYF. The chain uses TRBV7-2 and TRBJ2-3; D not certain. The germline CDR1 and CDR2 sequences are SGHTA and FQGNSA. V was clipped by 5 bases and J by 6 bases, with 9 bases between them. The CDR3 loop spans 12 amino acids.

CDR3 loop: CASRSSGGETQYF. In DNA form, the CDR3 reads TGTGCCAGCAGAAGCTCCGGGGGGGAGACCCAGTACTTC. The chain joins TRBV7-9 to TRBJ2-5, with 7 bases aligning to TRBD2. This CDR3 has 13 residues. CDR1 and CDR2 (germline): SEHNR, FQNEAQ (reference sequence). V trimming: 6 bases; J trimming: 5 bases; junction bases outside the gene matches: 6.

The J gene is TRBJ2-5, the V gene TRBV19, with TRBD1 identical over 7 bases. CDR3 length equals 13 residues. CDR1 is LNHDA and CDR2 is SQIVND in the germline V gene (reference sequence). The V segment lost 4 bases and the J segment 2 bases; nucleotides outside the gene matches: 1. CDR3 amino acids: CASSRDRQETQYF. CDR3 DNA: TGTGCCAGTAGTAGGGACAGACAAGAGACCCAGTACTTC. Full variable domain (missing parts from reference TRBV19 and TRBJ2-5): DGGITQSPKYLFRKEGQNVTLSCEQNLNHDAMYWYRQDPGQGLRLIYYSQIVNDFQKGDIAEGYSVSREKKESFPLTVTSAQKNPTAFYLCASSRDRQETQYFGPGTRLLVL.

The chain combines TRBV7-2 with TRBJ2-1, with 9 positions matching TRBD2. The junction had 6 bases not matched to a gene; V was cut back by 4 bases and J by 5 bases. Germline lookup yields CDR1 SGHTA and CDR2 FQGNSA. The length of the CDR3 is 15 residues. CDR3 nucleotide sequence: TGTGCCAGCAGCTCAAGCGGGGGGCCCGACAATGAGCAGTTCTTC. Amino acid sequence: CASSSSGGPDNEQFF.

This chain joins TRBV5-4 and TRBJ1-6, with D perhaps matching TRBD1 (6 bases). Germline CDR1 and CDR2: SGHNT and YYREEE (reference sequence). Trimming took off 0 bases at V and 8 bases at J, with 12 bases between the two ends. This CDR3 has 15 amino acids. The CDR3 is CASSLERGSHSPLHF. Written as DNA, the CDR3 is TGTGCCAGCAGCTTGGAGAGGGGGTCGCATTCACCCCTCCACTTT.

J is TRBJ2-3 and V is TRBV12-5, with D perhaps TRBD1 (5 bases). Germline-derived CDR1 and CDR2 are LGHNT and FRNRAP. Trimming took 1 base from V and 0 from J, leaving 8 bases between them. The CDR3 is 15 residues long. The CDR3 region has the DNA TGTGCTAGTGGTTTGGGGACAACTAGCACAGATACGCAGTATTTT. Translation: CASGLGTTSTDTQYF. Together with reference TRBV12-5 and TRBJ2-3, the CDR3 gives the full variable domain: DARVTQTPRHKVTEMGQEVTMRCQPILGHNTVFWYRQTMMQGLELLAYFRNRAPLDDSGMPKDRFSAEMPDATLATLKIQPSEPRDSAVYFCASGLGTTSTDTQYFGPGTRLTVL.

DNA for the CDR3: TGTGCCAGCAGCCCGCATCGTCGGGGGACTAACAATGAGCAGTTCTTC. This sequence encodes CASSPHRRGTNNEQFF. The chain has TRBV9 and TRBJ2-1; 7 nucleotides line up with TRBD2. In germline, CDR1 is SGDLS, CDR2 YYNGEE. V lost 4 bases and J lost 5; bases outside the gene matches: 12. The CDR3 runs 16 residues.

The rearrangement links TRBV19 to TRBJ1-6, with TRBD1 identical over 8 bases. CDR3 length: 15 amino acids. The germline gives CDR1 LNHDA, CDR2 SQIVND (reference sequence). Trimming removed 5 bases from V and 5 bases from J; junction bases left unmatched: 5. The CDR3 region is CASSELDRDNSPLHF. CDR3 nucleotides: TGTGCCAGTAGTGAACTGGACAGGGATAATTCACCCCTCCACTTT.

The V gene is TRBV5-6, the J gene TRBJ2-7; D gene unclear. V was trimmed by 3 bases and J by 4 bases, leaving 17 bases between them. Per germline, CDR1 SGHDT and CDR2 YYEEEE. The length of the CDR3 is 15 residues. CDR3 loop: CASSSPYREPYEQYF. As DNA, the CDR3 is TGTGCCAGCAGCTCTCCGTACCGTGAGCCTTACGAGCAGTACTTC.

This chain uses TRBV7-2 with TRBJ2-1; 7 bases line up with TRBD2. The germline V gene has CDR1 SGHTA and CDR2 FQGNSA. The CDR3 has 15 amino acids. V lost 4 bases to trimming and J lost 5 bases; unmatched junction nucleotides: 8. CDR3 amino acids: CASSYGGGINNEQFF. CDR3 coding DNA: TGTGCCAGCAGCTACGGGGGAGGGATTAACAATGAGCAGTTCTTC. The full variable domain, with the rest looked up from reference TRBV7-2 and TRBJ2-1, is GAGVSQSPSNKVTEKGKDVELRCDPISGHTALYWYRQSLGQGLEFLIYFQGNSAPDKSGLPSDRFSAERTGGSVSTLTIQRTQQEDSAVYLCASSYGGGINNEQFFGPGTRLTVL.

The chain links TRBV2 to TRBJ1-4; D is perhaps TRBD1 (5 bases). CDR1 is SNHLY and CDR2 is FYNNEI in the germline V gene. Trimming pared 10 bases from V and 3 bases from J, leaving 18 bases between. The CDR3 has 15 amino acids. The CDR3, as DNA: TGTGCCAACAGCTTAAGGGGTCGCTCTAATGAAAAACTGTTTTTT. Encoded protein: CANSLRGRSNEKLFF. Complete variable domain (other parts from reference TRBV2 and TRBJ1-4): EPEVTQTPSHQVTQMGQEVILRCVPISNHLYFYWYRQILGQKVEFLVSFYNNEISEKSEIFDDQFSVERPDGSNFTLKIRSTKLEDSAMYFCANSLRGRSNEKLFFGSGTQLSVL.

DNA of the CDR3: TGCGCCAGCAGCCTTACCCCAGAAGAGACCCAGTACTTC. Amino acid sequence: CASSLTPEETQYF. The chain joins TRBV5-1 to TRBJ2-5; D gene ambiguous. This CDR3 is 13 amino acids long. Trimming took off 4 bases at V and 3 bases at J, with 10 bases between the two ends. Germline V gene data show CDR1 as SGHRS and CDR2 as YFSETQ.

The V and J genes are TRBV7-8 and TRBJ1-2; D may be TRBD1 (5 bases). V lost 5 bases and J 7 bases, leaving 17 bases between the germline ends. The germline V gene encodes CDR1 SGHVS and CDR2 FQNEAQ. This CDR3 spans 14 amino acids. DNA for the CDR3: TGTGCCAGCAGCCCCCCGAGCCAGGGTAGTGGCTACACCTTC. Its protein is CASSPPSQGSGYTF.

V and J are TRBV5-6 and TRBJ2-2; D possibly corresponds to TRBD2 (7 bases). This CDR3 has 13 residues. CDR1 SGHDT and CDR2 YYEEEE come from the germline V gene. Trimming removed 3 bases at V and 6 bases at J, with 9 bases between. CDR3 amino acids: CASSWRGPGELFF. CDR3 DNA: TGTGCCAGCAGCTGGCGGGGGCCCGGGGAGCTGTTTTTT.

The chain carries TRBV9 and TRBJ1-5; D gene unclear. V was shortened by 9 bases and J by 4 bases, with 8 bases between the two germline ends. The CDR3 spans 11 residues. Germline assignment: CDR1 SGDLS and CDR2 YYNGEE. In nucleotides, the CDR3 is TGTGCCACCGGGTGGAATCAGCCCCAGCATTTT. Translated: CATGWNQPQHF.

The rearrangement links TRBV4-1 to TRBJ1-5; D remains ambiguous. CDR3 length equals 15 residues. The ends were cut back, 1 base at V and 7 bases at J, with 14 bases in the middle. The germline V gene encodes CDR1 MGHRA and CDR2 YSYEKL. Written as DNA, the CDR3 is TGCGCCAGCAGCCAAGGTCGAGGGTTGGGGCAGCCCCAGCATTTT. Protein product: CASSQGRGLGQPQHF.

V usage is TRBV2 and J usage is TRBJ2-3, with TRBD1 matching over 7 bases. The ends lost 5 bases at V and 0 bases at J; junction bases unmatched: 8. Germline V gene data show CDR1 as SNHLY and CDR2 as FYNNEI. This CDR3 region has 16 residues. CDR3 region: CASSSRGGPSTDTQYF. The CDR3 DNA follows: TGTGCCAGCAGTTCACGAGGGGGCCCCAGCACAGATACGCAGTATTTT.